This entry lists 18 T cell receptor beta chains sequenced from one sample in a study of blood T cells in healthy people across ages. Next came a second PCR, run for roughly 6 to 11 cycles, which used a sample-barcoded 5' primer along with a J-beta primer mix. TCRdb called the 5' RACE reads again in MiXCR, with one record for every CDR3 protein. The sample consists of about 630,000 distinct CDR3 sequences, more than 20% of them appearing once. Specimen: blood. All receptors derive from a man aged 70 or older in good health.

This clonotype was detected once. Germline and junction disagree at one end, which may indicate a read error. CDR3 loop: CASNLQRNTEAFF. CDR3 DNA: TGTGCCAGCAACTTACAGAGGAACACTGAAGCTTTCTTT. The chain links TRBV7-3 to TRBJ1-1; D not resolved. Germline values: CDR1 SGHTA, CDR2 FQGTGA. This CDR3 spans 13 amino acids. Full variable domain (missing parts from reference TRBV7-3 and TRBJ1-1): GAGVSQTPSNKVTEKGKYVELRCDPISGHTALYWYRQSLGQGPEFLIYFQGTGAADDSGLPNDRFFAVRPEGSVSTLKIQRTERGDSAVYLCASNLQRNTEAFFGQGTRLTVV.

V is TRBV9 and J is TRBJ2-1; 11 bases fit TRBD2. With 0 bases clipped from V and 8 bases from J, the junction kept 7 bases outside the gene matches. Germline loops: CDR1 SGDLS, CDR2 YYNGEE. CDR3 length: 16 residues. CDR3: CASSVAPSGRPDEQFF. The CDR3 DNA reads TGTGCCAGCAGCGTAGCCCCTAGCGGGAGGCCCGATGAGCAGTTCTTC.

This clonotype was observed a few times. This rearrangement joins TRBV20-1 to TRBJ1-5, with 7 positions matching TRBD1. CDR1 and CDR2 from the germline V gene are DFQATT and SNEGSKA (reference sequence). The CDR3 loop spans 14 amino acids. V gave up 0 bases and J gave up 7 bases; unmatched junction bases: 6. CDR3 nucleotides: TGCAGTGCTAGAGATACACAGGGGAACCAGCCCCAGCATTTT. This gives the protein CSARDTQGNQPQHF.

This clonotype was counted only a few times. V gene TRBV12-3 or TRBV12-4 combines with J gene TRBJ2-7; a possible D gene is TRBD1 (7 bases). Trimming left V 3 bases short and J 2 bases short, with 8 bases between. The CDR3 is made up of 13 amino acids. The CDR3 loop is CASSFRGAYEQYF. In DNA form, the CDR3 reads TGTGCCAGCAGTTTCAGGGGGGCCTACGAGCAGTACTTC.

This sequence joins TRBV20-1 and TRBJ2-1, with TRBD2 matching over 12 bases. The CDR3 contains 15 residues. The germline V gene has CDR1 DFQATT and CDR2 SNEGSKA (reference sequence). Trimming cost V 0 bases and J 9 bases; bases outside gene matches: 6. For the CDR3, the DNA is TGCAGTGCTAGAGATCCCAGACTAGCGGGAGTTGAGCAGTTCTTC. It encodes CSARDPRLAGVEQFF.

This sequence joins TRBV7-9 and TRBJ2-1, with D unresolved. Germline values: CDR1 SEHNR, CDR2 FQNEAQ (reference sequence). CDR3 length equals 15 residues. Deletions cut 4 bases from V and 0 bases from J, with 10 bases between. CDR3 amino acids: CASSSRSPSYNEQFF. CDR3 nucleotide sequence: TGTGCCAGCAGCTCTCGGAGCCCCTCCTACAATGAGCAGTTCTTC.

The sample holds many counts of this clonotype. This chain links TRBV7-2 with TRBJ2-5; TRBD2 is a possible D gene (7 bases). Germline lookup yields CDR1 SGHTA and CDR2 FQGNSA. The CDR3 covers 15 residues. The V gene lost 3 bases and the J gene lost 3 bases, with 14 bases spanning the gap. The CDR3 bases are TGTGCCAGCAGCTTGGGGGCGGGAGAGGAAGAGACCCAGTACTTC. It specifies CASSLGAGEEETQYF.

The chain is built from TRBV15 and TRBJ2-7; D unclear. The V end was cut by 0 bases, the J end by 5 bases, with 11 bases between. This CDR3 has 14 residues. Germline V lookup: CDR1 LNHNV, CDR2 YYDKDF (reference sequence). The CDR3 spells CATSRDNGADEQYF. In DNA form, the CDR3 reads TGTGCCACCAGCAGAGATAACGGAGCTGACGAGCAGTACTTC.

The genes are TRBV12-3 or TRBV12-4 and TRBJ2-7; perhaps TRBD1 as D (6 bases). V was trimmed by 3 bases and J by 1 base, leaving 16 bases between them. This CDR3 comprises 16 residues. The CDR3 spells CASSLGLGHLSYEQYF. Written as DNA, the CDR3 is TGTGCCAGCAGTTTGGGGCTGGGACACCTATCCTACGAGCAGTACTTC.

This clonotype was picked up many times. The chain combines TRBV28 with TRBJ2-5; 8 bases line up with TRBD1. Germline loops: CDR1 MDHEN, CDR2 SYDVKM. J gave up 2 bases and V 6 bases, and 5 bases lay outside the gene matches. The CDR3 consists of 14 residues. The CDR3: CASSLGDRQETQYF. CDR3 sequence (DNA): TGTGCCAGCAGCTTAGGGGACAGGCAAGAGACCCAGTACTTC. Looking up the rest from reference TRBV28 and TRBJ2-5 gives the full variable domain: DVKVTQSSRYLVKRTGEKVFLECVQDMDHENMFWYRQDPGLGLRLIYFSYDVKMKEKGDIPEGYSVSREKKERFSLILESASTNQTSMYLCASSLGDRQETQYFGPGTRLLVL.

This clonotype was found a few times. The rearrangement joins TRBV10-3 to TRBJ2-1, with D perhaps matching TRBD1 or TRBD2 (5 bases each). This CDR3 is 14 amino acids long. CDR1 ENHRY and CDR2 SYGVKD come from the germline V gene. V was shortened by 2 bases and J by 7 bases, with 12 bases between the two germline ends. The CDR3 region has the DNA TGTGCCATCAGTGAGGAGGGGCTCGGGAATGAGCAGTTCTTC. Translated, it gives CAISEEGLGNEQFF.

Only a few counts were recorded for this clonotype. The chain couples TRBV19 to TRBJ2-1; TRBD2 aligns across 13 bases. V lost 5 bases, J lost 3 bases, and 7 bases stayed unmatched. The germline V gene has CDR1 LNHDA and CDR2 SQIVND (reference sequence). This CDR3 spans 17 amino acids. CDR3 bases: TGTGCCAGTAGTCCTGGACTAGCGGGAGTCCTCTACAATGAGCAGTTCTTC. It codes for CASSPGLAGVLYNEQFF.

CDR3 bases: TGTGCCAGCAGCGTAGGGCCAGGGAGGATGAACACTGAAGCTTTCTTT. Encoded protein: CASSVGPGRMNTEAFF. J is TRBJ1-1 and V is TRBV9; D possibly corresponds to TRBD1 (5 bases). Germline lookup yields CDR1 SGDLS and CDR2 YYNGEE. Trimming pared 0 bases from V and 0 bases from J, leaving 12 bases between. This CDR3 region has 16 residues.

This clonotype was counted only a few times. The chain is built from TRBV15 and TRBJ1-1; D is uncertain. The CDR3 spans 15 residues. V lost 8 bases to trimming and J lost 3 bases, with 19 bases between them. Germline V gives CDR1 LNHNV, CDR2 YYDKDF (reference sequence). This CDR3 is CATGSYHPGDTEAFF. CDR3 nucleotide sequence: TGTGCCACCGGTTCGTACCACCCTGGGGACACTGAAGCTTTCTTT. Variable domain in full (rest from reference TRBV15 and TRBJ1-1): DAMVIQNPRYQVTQFGKPVTLSCSQTLNHNVMYWYQQKSSQAPKLLFHYYDKDFNNEADTPDNFQSRRPNTSFCFLDIRSPGLGDTAMYLCATGSYHPGDTEAFFGQGTRLTVV.

This clonotype was counted ten times or more. This chain links TRBV29-1 with TRBJ2-7; D is possibly TRBD2 (6 bases). Germline lookup yields CDR1 SQVTM and CDR2 ANQGSEA. This CDR3 spans 13 amino acids. Trimming stripped 4 bases from V and 6 bases from J, with 16 bases between. The CDR3 DNA is TGCAGCGTTGCCGGGAGAGCAATTGGCGAGCAGTACTTC. Its protein product is CSVAGRAIGEQYF.

This clonotype appeared a few times. The CDR3 spells CASSQVLGQETQYF. Written as DNA, the CDR3 is TGTGCCAGCAGCCAAGTCTTGGGGCAAGAGACCCAGTACTTC. V is TRBV14 and J is TRBJ2-5, with D unclear. Germline values: CDR1 SGHDN, CDR2 FVKESK. The V end was cut by 1 base, the J end by 2 bases, with 8 bases between. This CDR3 comprises 14 residues.

The rearrangement links TRBV20-1 to TRBJ2-3; a weak D match, TRBD1 (5 bases). V was trimmed by 1 base and J by 3 bases, leaving 14 bases between them. The CDR3 length is 15 residues. Per the germline V gene, CDR1 is DFQATT and CDR2 is SNEGSKA (reference sequence). The CDR3 nucleotides read TGCAGTGCTAGAGGTGGGGCTATTAAGACAGATACGCAGTATTTT. This gives the protein CSARGGAIKTDTQYF.

The V gene is TRBV2, the J gene TRBJ2-3, with 8 bases matching TRBD2. The CDR3 contains 14 residues. With V trimmed by 7 bases and J by 6 bases, 9 bases remained unmatched. Per germline, CDR1 SNHLY and CDR2 FYNNEI. The CDR3: CASMEAGDTDTQYF. The CDR3 DNA sequence: TGTGCCAGCATGGAAGCGGGAGACACCGATACGCAGTATTTT. The full variable domain, with the rest looked up from reference TRBV2 and TRBJ2-3, is EPEVTQTPSHQVTQMGQEVILRCVPISNHLYFYWYRQILGQKVEFLVSFYNNEISEKSEIFDDQFSVERPDGSNFTLKIRSTKLEDSAMYFCASMEAGDTDTQYFGPGTRLTVL.